One and the same sample provided the 18 T cell receptor beta chains below, sequenced in a study of T-cell memory formation after mild COVID-19. TCRdb ran MiXCR on the 5' RACE reads and lists one entry per CDR3 protein. The sample has 250,000 to 300,000 distinct CDR3 sequences; approximately 7.6% are singletons. The material sequenced was PBMCs or a T cell subset sorted from them (not recorded which). The receptors were sampled from a man younger than 30 who had mild COVID-19 (a few samples of this study predate the infection). Cell type and time point are not known.

The V call is TRBV19, the J call TRBJ2-1; D ambiguous. CDR1 is LNHDA and CDR2 is SQIVND in the germline V gene (reference sequence). With 3 bases removed from V and 6 bases from J, the gap between germline ends came to 9 bases. The CDR3 contains 13 residues. The CDR3 sequence: CASSISGGNEQFF. The CDR3 DNA reads TGTGCCAGTAGTATCTCCGGCGGCAATGAGCAGTTCTTC.

V is TRBV10-3 and J is TRBJ2-3; TRBD2 matches at 13 bases. J lost 6 bases, V lost 10 bases, and 7 bases had no gene match. This CDR3 comprises 14 residues. Germline V gene data show CDR1 as ENHRY and CDR2 as SYGVKD. The CDR3 is CATGLAGVQDTQYF. The DNA of the CDR3 is TGTGCCACTGGACTAGCGGGGGTTCAGGATACGCAGTATTTT.

The chain has TRBV12-5 and TRBJ2-2, with TRBD1 matching 7 bases. Trimming at V came to 4 bases and at J to 5 bases, leaving 7 bases not matched to a gene. The V gene's germline CDR1 is LGHNT and CDR2 FRNRAP. The CDR3 sequence is 15 residues long. CDR3 sequence reads: CASGSVTGRTGELFF. The DNA of the CDR3 is TGTGCTAGTGGTTCCGTGACAGGGCGGACCGGGGAGCTGTTTTTT.

This clonotype was counted a few times. The chain carries TRBV3-1 and TRBJ1-1, with D uncertain. V was trimmed by 3 bases and J by 3 bases, leaving 5 bases between them. The CDR3 is made up of 12 amino acids. Germline-derived CDR1 and CDR2 are LGHDT and YNNKEL (reference sequence). This chain's CDR3 is CASSQDYTEAFF. The DNA of the CDR3 is TGTGCCAGCAGCCAGGATTACACTGAAGCTTTCTTT.

The chain is built from TRBV6-6 and TRBJ2-4; 8 nucleotides line up with TRBD2. Trimming took 5 bases from V and 3 from J; bases not matched to a gene: 18. CDR3 size: 19 residues. Looked up from germline, CDR1 is MNHNY and CDR2 is SVGAGI (reference sequence). Here the CDR3 DNA reads TGTGCCAGCAGTGTTACCCCCCCCGGCGGGGGGCTTGACAAAAACATTCAGTACTTC. It encodes CASSVTPPGGGLDKNIQYF.

The gene calls are TRBV9 and TRBJ1-5; D possibly corresponds to TRBD1 (6 bases). From germline, CDR1 is SGDLS and CDR2 YYNGEE. V dropped 3 bases and J dropped 6 bases, with 16 bases sitting between them. The CDR3 has 15 residues. The CDR3 sequence is CASSAAAQGGQPQHF. The CDR3 DNA sequence: TGTGCCAGCAGCGCCGCTGCCCAAGGGGGTCAGCCCCAGCATTTT.

At least ten counts were recorded for this clonotype. The chain recombines TRBV9 with TRBJ1-5; TRBD1 matches at 9 bases. This CDR3 is built from 14 residues. V gave up 3 bases and J gave up 4 bases; unmatched junction bases: 2. Germline V gives CDR1 SGDLS, CDR2 YYNGEE. CDR3 in amino acids: CASSGGQGNQPQHF. CDR3 nucleotide sequence: TGTGCCAGCAGCGGAGGACAGGGGAATCAGCCCCAGCATTTT.

This clonotype was counted a few times. The V and J genes are TRBV7-9 and TRBJ2-7; D unresolved. Germline V gives CDR1 SEHNR, CDR2 FQNEAQ (reference sequence). The CDR3 runs to 12 residues. V lost 5 bases, J lost 3 bases, and 8 bases lay in between. The CDR3 region is CASSPDDYEQYV. Here the CDR3 DNA reads TGTGCCAGCAGCCCTGACGACTACGAGCAGTACGTC.

CDR3 in DNA: TGTGCCAGCAGCACCCAGTTGGATCGCCAAGCCAAAAACATTCAGTACTTC. Its translation is CASSTQLDRQAKNIQYF. This rearrangement joins TRBV21-1 to TRBJ2-4. TRBV21-1 is a recognized pseudogene. There are 17 residues in the CDR3.

This rearrangement joins TRBV6-2 or TRBV6-3 to TRBJ1-4; no definite D call. This CDR3 is built from 14 residues. Germline-derived CDR1 and CDR2 are MNHEY and SVGEGT. V lost 2 bases to trimming and J lost 0 bases, with 4 bases between them. CDR3 nucleotides: TGTGCCAGCAGTTACCGAGCAACTAATGAAAAACTGTTTTTT. This translates into CASSYRATNEKLFF.

The gene calls are TRBV7-3 and TRBJ2-1, with D unclear. This CDR3 region has 12 residues. Germline CDR1 reads SGHTA; CDR2 reads FQGTGA. V lost 6 bases and J 9 bases, leaving 12 bases between the germline ends. CDR3 sequence: CASRLPASEQFF. For the CDR3, the DNA is TGTGCCAGCAGACTCCCGGCCAGTGAGCAGTTCTTC.

This rearrangement joins TRBV15 to TRBJ2-4, with D possibly TRBD2 on 6 matching bases. CDR1 and CDR2 (germline): LNHNV, YYDKDF (reference sequence). Trimming left V 8 bases short and J 8 bases short, with 19 bases between. The CDR3 has 14 amino acids. CDR3 bases: TGTGCCACCGGCCGTGGGGCGGGGCCGGACATTCAGTACTTC. The encoded protein is CATGRGAGPDIQYF.

This clonotype was observed a few times. This sequence joins TRBV28 and TRBJ2-3; no definite D call. Trimming stripped 8 bases from V and 2 bases from J, with 11 bases between. The germline V gene encodes CDR1 MDHEN and CDR2 SYDVKM. This CDR3 spans 13 amino acids. CDR3 DNA sequence: TGTGCCAGCCTAAGGGCCAACACAGATACGCAGTATTTT. As protein: CASLRANTDTQYF. The full variable domain, its missing parts supplied by reference TRBV28 and TRBJ2-3, is DVKVTQSSRYLVKRTGEKVFLECVQDMDHENMFWYRQDPGLGLRLIYFSYDVKMKEKGDIPEGYSVSREKKERFSLILESASTNQTSMYLCASLRANTDTQYFGPGTRLTVL.

This chain joins TRBV6-2 or TRBV6-3 and TRBJ1-2, with D unresolved. V was clipped by 6 bases and J by 8 bases, with 10 bases between them. The CDR3 totals 11 residues. The germline gives CDR1 MNHEY, CDR2 SVGEGT. CDR3 nucleotides: TGTGCCAGCAGCCGAACACACGGCTACACCTTC. Residues: CASSRTHGYTF.

This clonotype was seen a handful of times. This chain uses TRBV3-1 with TRBJ2-5; the match to TRBD1 covers 7 bases. The germline gives CDR1 LGHDT, CDR2 YNNKEL (reference sequence). CDR3 length equals 15 residues. V shed 4 bases, J shed 5 bases, and the junction held 10 bases outside the gene matches. CDR3 in amino acids: CASSPRQGWRETQYF. CDR3 in DNA: TGTGCCAGCAGCCCCCGACAGGGCTGGCGGGAGACCCAGTACTTC.

The chain combines TRBV12-3 or TRBV12-4 with TRBJ1-1; D is perhaps TRBD1 (5 bases). The ends were cut back, 6 bases at V and 4 bases at J, with 12 bases in the middle. The CDR3 consists of 13 residues. CDR3 in amino acids: CASSPGSGTEAFF. In DNA form, the CDR3 reads TGTGCCAGCAGCCCAGGGTCGGGCACTGAAGCTTTCTTT.

The J gene is TRBJ2-3, the V gene TRBV2; no firm D call. Germline V gene sequence: CDR1 SNHLY, CDR2 FYNNEI. Trimming pared 6 bases from V and 1 base from J, leaving 11 bases between. CDR3 length: 14 amino acids. CDR3 bases: TGTGCCAGCAGCCCGTCCCCCGGCACAGATACGCAGTATTTT. Encoded protein: CASSPSPGTDTQYF.

Many counts were recorded for this clonotype. The chain employs TRBV4-3 and TRBJ2-2; 8 positions match TRBD1. CDR1 is LGHNA and CDR2 is YSLEER in the germline V gene. Germline trimming cut 4 bases from V and 1 base from J; bases unmatched to any gene: 8. This CDR3 contains 17 residues. The CDR3 protein is CASSPGLGTGNTGELFF. The CDR3 DNA reads as TGCGCCAGCAGCCCCGGGCTCGGGACAGGGAACACCGGGGAGCTGTTTTTT.